Below are 2 T cell receptor beta chains sequenced from a single sample in a study of cytomegalovirus exposure and HLA in healthy donors. PCR was performed using 60 Vbeta and 13 Jbeta primers. Using immunoSEQ multiplex PCR, the repertoire was profiled, and TCRdb retains in-frame clones only, with some absent. Of fewer than 250,000 clones in the sample, 79% were seen once. Sequenced sample: PBMCs. These receptors all stem from a woman in her forties or fifties in good health and CMV-seronegative.

The chain combines TRBV7-2 with TRBJ1-5, with 8 bases lining up with TRBD1. The junction had 19 bases not matched to a gene; V was cut back by 4 bases and J by 5 bases. Germline V lookup: CDR1 SGHTA, CDR2 FQGNSA. The CDR3 loop spans 19 amino acids. CDR3 DNA: TGTGCCAGCAGCTCCGGGACAGGTCCCTCCCGGGTTCGGGATCAGCCCCAGCATTTT. Its translation: CASSSGTGPSRVRDQPQHF.

This clone was counted between two and nine times. J is TRBJ2-2 and V is TRBV6-4; no definite D call. This CDR3 region has 13 residues. The germline V and J ends were trimmed by 5 bases and 6 bases, with 10 bases remaining between them. Germline V gives CDR1 MRHNA, CDR2 SNTAGT. The CDR3 protein is CASSYQAPGELFF. The CDR3 nucleotides are TGTGCCAGCAGTTACCAAGCCCCCGGGGAGCTGTTTTTT.